The 15 T cell receptor beta chains below were found in one sample sequenced in a study of CD8 T cells in Susac syndrome. Reverse transcription of about 0.45 to 1 ug RNA was carried out with random hexamers. One entry per CDR3 protein results from TCRdb running MiXCR on the immunoSEQ multiplex PCR reads. This sample has tens of thousands of distinct CDR3 sequences; 94% occur once, and the top ten carry 0.26%. Sequencing was carried out using CD8+ T cells from PBMCs. These receptors were collected from a human donor in good health.

The V and J genes are TRBV27 and TRBJ1-2, with D uncertain. The CDR3 has 15 amino acids. V was shortened by 3 bases and J by 3 bases, with 14 bases between the two germline ends. Germline V gives CDR1 MNHEY, CDR2 SMNVEV (reference sequence). The CDR3 loop reads CASSFSPTEDYGYTF. For the CDR3, the DNA is TGTGCCAGCAGTTTCTCGCCGACGGAAGACTATGGCTACACCTTC.

CDR3 nucleotide sequence: TGTGCCAGCAGCGCCCCCAGGGGCGATGAAAAACTGTTTTTT. Its protein is CASSAPRGDEKLFF. The rearrangement joins TRBV9 to TRBJ1-4; a possible D gene is TRBD1 (6 bases). This CDR3 contains 14 residues. V was trimmed by 3 bases and J by 6 bases, leaving 12 bases between them. Germline V CDR1 and CDR2: SGDLS, YYNGEE.

The V gene is TRBV3-1, the J gene TRBJ2-1; no reliable D call. Germline V gene lookup returns CDR1 LGHDT and CDR2 YNNKEL (reference sequence). The CDR3 is 16 amino acids. V was cut by 0 bases and J by 0 bases, with 9 bases left in between. The CDR3 protein is CASSQDPYSSYNEQFF. CDR3 sequence (DNA): TGTGCCAGCAGCCAAGATCCATATAGCTCCTACAATGAGCAGTTCTTC.

The rearrangement joins TRBV7-2 to TRBJ1-5; D unresolved. The germline CDR1 and CDR2 sequences are SGHTA and FQGNSA. V was pared by 5 bases and J by 7 bases, with 12 bases between. The CDR3 spans 13 residues. The CDR3 reads CASSMIIGQPQHF. The CDR3 DNA is TGTGCCAGCAGCATGATTATAGGGCAGCCCCAGCATTTT.

This clonotype was seen more than once but under ten times. The chain links TRBV5-4 to TRBJ2-3, with unresolved D. Per germline, CDR1 SGHNT and CDR2 YYREEE (reference sequence). The CDR3 sequence is 12 residues long. The ends were cut back, 5 bases at V and 0 bases at J, with 4 bases in the middle. The CDR3 DNA is TGTGCCAGCAGTTTCAGCACAGATACGCAGTATTTT. Translating it yields CASSFSTDTQYF.

This rearrangement joins TRBV27 to TRBJ2-1; perhaps TRBD2 as D (6 bases). This CDR3 region has 13 residues. V was clipped by 5 bases and J by 10 bases, with 15 bases between them. Germline values: CDR1 MNHEY, CDR2 SMNVEV (reference sequence). CDR3 bases: TGTGCCAGCAGTGGGCGGGGCGGCCGGGAGCAGTTCTTC. It translates to CASSGRGGREQFF.

This chain links TRBV9 with TRBJ2-1; 8 positions match TRBD2. From germline, CDR1 is SGDLS and CDR2 YYNGEE. This CDR3 is 14 amino acids long. Trimming at V came to 7 bases and at J to 0 bases, leaving 3 bases not matched to a gene. The CDR3 nucleotides are TGTGCCAGCCGGCGGGAGGACTCCTACAATGAGCAGTTCTTC. It codes for CASRREDSYNEQFF.

V usage is TRBV11-2 and J usage is TRBJ1-4; 7 bases match TRBD1. This CDR3 comprises 12 residues. Trimming took 4 bases from V and 16 from J; bases not matched to a gene: 9. CDR1 is SGHAT, CDR2 FQNNGV, per germline. This CDR3 is CASSSATGQAFF. In DNA form, the CDR3 reads TGTGCCAGCAGCTCAGCTACTGGACAGGCGTTTTTT.

The chain joins TRBV7-9 to TRBJ2-7; 8 bases line up with TRBD1. Germline values: CDR1 SEHNR, CDR2 FQNEAQ (reference sequence). The CDR3 extends over 15 amino acids. J was trimmed by 1 base and V by 5 bases; bases with no gene match: 7. The CDR3 loop reads CASSASQGASYEQYV. CDR3 nucleotides: TGTGCCAGCAGCGCCTCGCAGGGGGCGTCCTACGAGCAGTACGTC.

The rearrangement uses TRBV4-1 and TRBJ1-1; D is ambiguous. This CDR3 spans 15 amino acids. Germline values: CDR1 MGHRA, CDR2 YSYEKL. The V end was cut by 0 bases, the J end by 3 bases, with 11 bases between. CDR3 nucleotides: TGCGCCAGCAGCCAAGATCCCGAGCCTTACACTGAAGCTTTCTTT. Translating gives CASSQDPEPYTEAFF.

The chain combines TRBV5-1 with TRBJ2-7; D not certain. The V end was cut by 1 base, the J end by 0 bases, with 14 bases between. The CDR3 runs to 16 residues. The germline CDR1 and CDR2 sequences are SGHRS and YFSETQ. CDR3 protein: CASSLSMGSSSYEQYF. The CDR3 region has the DNA TGCGCCAGCAGCTTGAGTATGGGTTCGAGCTCCTACGAGCAGTACTTC.

This clonotype has just one count. V gene TRBV2 combines with J gene TRBJ2-1, with TRBD2 matching 12 bases. The CDR3 consists of 17 residues. V was clipped by 3 bases and J by 5 bases; unmatched bases: 8. Germline V gives CDR1 SNHLY, CDR2 FYNNEI. CDR3 coding DNA: TGTGCCAGCAGTGACGGACGGACTAGCGGGACCGACAATGAGCAGTTCTTC. This sequence encodes CASSDGRTSGTDNEQFF. The full variable domain, rest sourced from reference TRBV2 and TRBJ2-1, is EPEVTQTPSHQVTQMGQEVILRCVPISNHLYFYWYRQILGQKVEFLVSFYNNEISEKSEIFDDQFSVERPDGSNFTLKIRSTKLEDSAMYFCASSDGRTSGTDNEQFFGPGTRLTVL.

J is TRBJ2-7 and V is TRBV10-1; D gene uncertain. This CDR3 has 13 residues. Germline V gene data show CDR1 as WNHNN and CDR2 as SYGVQD (reference sequence). The ends were cut back, 0 bases at V and 5 bases at J, with 8 bases in the middle. The CDR3 sequence is CASSESTFDEQYF. The CDR3 DNA is TGCGCCAGCAGTGAGTCGACTTTCGACGAGCAGTACTTC.

This sequence joins TRBV19 and TRBJ2-1; 9 positions match TRBD2. From germline, CDR1 is LNHDA and CDR2 SQIVND (reference sequence). The CDR3 extends over 14 amino acids. The ends lost 4 bases at V and 9 bases at J; junction bases unmatched: 7. For the CDR3, the DNA is TGTGCCAGTAGTACGGCGGGGGGGCCGCGTGAGCAGTTCTTC. Protein product: CASSTAGGPREQFF.

This clonotype was found once. V is TRBV2 and J is TRBJ2-5; 13 bases are shared with TRBD2. Germline V gives CDR1 SNHLY, CDR2 FYNNEI. CDR3 length equals 18 residues. After removal of 6 bases from V and 5 bases from J, the junction contained 15 bases not matched to a gene. This CDR3 reads CASRWLLAGGPNRETQYF. CDR3 DNA sequence: TGTGCCAGCAGGTGGTTACTAGCGGGAGGGCCAAACAGGGAGACCCAGTACTTC. Full variable domain (missing parts from reference TRBV2 and TRBJ2-5): EPEVTQTPSHQVTQMGQEVILRCVPISNHLYFYWYRQILGQKVEFLVSFYNNEISEKSEIFDDQFSVERPDGSNFTLKIRSTKLEDSAMYFCASRWLLAGGPNRETQYFGPGTRLLVL.